This T cell receptor beta chain was retrieved from a study of Ad26.COV2.S vaccination and SARS-CoV-2 variants. This CDR3 is built from 14 residues. Germline V gene sequence: CDR1 LGHNT, CDR2 FRNRAP. Losses at the gene ends were 6 bases for V and 7 bases for J; bases not matched to a gene: 7. TCRdb keeps only in-frame clones here, not all; method: immunoSEQ multiplex PCR. The sample consists of 350,000 to 450,000 clones, 87% of them appearing once. Treatment: around 19 received Ad26.COV2.S at low or high dose, single or two shots; roughly five received placebo; per-sample allocation not given. Day 63 after the first injection of vaccine or placebo was the sampling time.

The rearrangement links TRBV12-5 to TRBJ1-4; 8 bases are a match to TRBD1. The sequence was collected from a person aged 18-65 years who received the Ad26.COV2.S COVID-19 vaccine or a placebo. Sequences were derived from peripheral blood, sampled in a trial of Ad26.COV2.S vaccine versus placebo. The CDR3 nucleotides read TGTGCTAGTGGGCCAGGGGGCTTGGGTGAAAAACTGTTTTTT. Amino acid sequence: CASGPGGLGEKLFF.